Below are 9 T cell receptor beta chains sequenced from a single sample in a study of regulatory T cells in long-lasting Graves disease. CDR3 regions were amplified by Arm-PCR using iRepertoire HTBI primers to build TCR beta libraries. TCRdb independently ran MiXCR on the multiplex PCR reads; one entry per CDR3 protein. The sample consists of about 400,000 distinct CDR3 sequences, around a sixth of them appearing once. This sample's time point: newly diagnosed GD, antithyroid drugs for less than 3 months. Isolated PBMC RNA provided the starting material for the TCR library. The input for sequencing was peripheral blood mononuclear cells (PBMCs), taken at new diagnosis, from a patient treated with antithyroid drugs. All receptors derive from a female donor with Graves disease.

At least ten counts were recorded for this clonotype. V gene TRBV12-3 or TRBV12-4 combines with J gene TRBJ2-7, with 9 bases lining up with TRBD1. There are 16 residues in the CDR3. With 3 bases clipped from V and 8 bases from J, the junction kept 14 bases outside the gene matches. The CDR3 loop reads CASSLFFGTGRYKQYF. DNA for the CDR3: TGTGCCAGCAGTTTGTTTTTCGGGACAGGGAGGTACAAGCAGTACTTC.

This clonotype was recorded many times. The CDR3 spells CATSDLGEVGQPQHF. CDR3 coding DNA: TGTGCCACCAGTGATTTGGGGGAAGTCGGTCAGCCCCAGCATTTT. The chain uses TRBV24-1 and TRBJ1-5; no firm D call. CDR1 KGHDR and CDR2 SFDVKD come from the germline V gene. The CDR3 contains 15 residues. V was cut by 0 bases and J by 6 bases, with 11 bases left in between.

This sequence joins TRBV12-3 or TRBV12-4 and TRBJ1-2; D uncertain. The V end lost 5 bases, the J end lost 4 bases, and 14 bases lay between the germline ends. There are 14 residues in the CDR3. The CDR3 here is CASSPYSESYGYTF. The CDR3 DNA follows: TGTGCCAGCAGTCCCTACAGCGAGAGCTATGGCTACACCTTC.

On this clonotype: This may be a read error: a much more frequent sequence differs by one nucleotide. CDR3 DNA: TGTGCCAGCAGTGATTTGAACGGGCGGGAGCAAGACAATGAGCAGTTCTTC. It yields the protein CASSDLNGREQDNEQFF. This chain links TRBV6-2 or TRBV6-3 with TRBJ2-1, with 7 bases matching TRBD2. Germline-derived CDR1 and CDR2 are MNHEY and SVGEGT. Trimming removed 5 bases from V and 5 bases from J; junction bases left unmatched: 15. The CDR3 spans 17 residues.

The V gene is TRBV5-1, the J gene TRBJ1-2, with 10 nucleotides matching TRBD1. CDR1 is SGHRS, CDR2 YFSETQ, per germline. The CDR3 covers 13 residues. Trimming took 7 bases from V and 3 from J; bases not matched to a gene: 3. CDR3: CASGTGEDYGYTF. CDR3 nucleotides: TGCGCCAGCGGGACAGGGGAGGACTATGGCTACACCTTC.

The table lists this clonotype with many counts. The chain uses TRBV28 and TRBJ2-7; D unresolved. CDR3 size: 16 residues. Germline V CDR1 and CDR2: MDHEN, SYDVKM. Between the trimmed V and J ends, which lost 6 bases and 5 bases, there was a span of 23 bases. The CDR3 spells CASSHIVLFTRNEQYF. The CDR3 DNA sequence: TGTGCCAGCAGCCATATTGTCTTATTTACTCGGAACGAGCAGTACTTC.

Comments on this clonotype: A much larger clone differs by one base, so this may be a read error. This chain connects TRBV4-1 to TRBJ2-7, with D unclear. CDR1 and CDR2 from the germline V gene are MGHRA and YSYEKL. V dropped 0 bases and J dropped 5 bases, with 17 bases sitting between them. CDR3 size: 16 residues. The CDR3 spells CASSQDHGYLWNEQYF. In DNA form, the CDR3 reads TGCGCCAGCAGCCAAGATCACGGGTACCTTTGGAACGAGCAGTACTTC.

This clonotype was counted many times. The genes are TRBV27 and TRBJ2-1; D gene ambiguous. The V end was cut by 6 bases, the J end by 15 bases, with 15 bases between. Germline V gene data show CDR1 as MNHEY and CDR2 as SMNVEV (reference sequence). The CDR3 spans 11 residues. The CDR3 DNA sequence: TGTGCCAGCAGGACCATGGGGTGGTTGTTCTTC. The encoded protein is CASRTMGWLFF.

On this clonotype: This may come from a read error, since a much larger clone is one base off. The chain joins TRBV11-2 to TRBJ2-1; D uncertain. In germline, CDR1 is SGHAT, CDR2 FQNNGV. The CDR3 runs 14 residues. V lost 5 bases and J lost 10, with 18 bases in between. CDR3 loop: CASSQARAAYEQFF. The CDR3 nucleotides read TGTGCCAGCAGCCAGGCCCGGGCAGCCTACGAGCAGTTCTTC.